What follows are 3 T cell receptor beta chains derived from one specimen sequenced in a study of regulatory T cells in long-lasting Graves disease. Relying on iRepertoire HTBI primers and Arm-PCR of CDR3 regions, the team built TCR beta libraries. Using its own MiXCR run on the multiplex PCR reads, TCRdb lists one record per CDR3 protein. The sample comprises 500,000 to 700,000 distinct CDR3 sequences, 30% of which are singletons, and under 50% rests with the top ten. Time point of the sample: persistent/refractory GD, antithyroid drugs over 5 years with positive TRAb. After RNA was extracted from PBMCs, the TCR library was made from it. This specimen consisted of peripheral blood mononuclear cells (PBMCs), obtained when the disease was refractory, from a patient treated with antithyroid drugs. The receptors originated from a female donor with Graves disease.

This clonotype was seen at least ten times. CDR3 in amino acids: CAWSVHRDQPQHF. CDR3 DNA: TGTGCCTGGAGTGTACACCGTGATCAGCCCCAGCATTTT. The chain has TRBV30 and TRBJ1-5; D is undetermined. Trimming removed 0 bases from V and 5 bases from J, with 8 bases in between. Germline loops: CDR1 GTSNPN, CDR2 SVGIG (reference sequence). The CDR3 covers 13 residues.

The V call is TRBV30, the J call TRBJ2-7; a weak D match, TRBD1 (6 bases). CDR1 is GTSNPN, CDR2 SVGIG, per germline (reference sequence). The CDR3 spans 14 residues. V lost 2 bases and J lost 6, with 17 bases in between. In nucleotides, the CDR3 is TGTGCCTGGAGTCTGGGGGCAGAGGATTTCGAGCAGTACTTC. This codes for CAWSLGAEDFEQYF.

The chain links TRBV7-9 to TRBJ2-5, with D tentatively TRBD1 (5 bases). This CDR3 spans 15 amino acids. Trimming cost V 3 bases and J 2 bases, with 13 bases left between them. The germline CDR1 and CDR2 sequences are SEHNR and FQNEAQ (reference sequence). The CDR3 sequence: CASSFPTVRQETQYF. The CDR3 region has the DNA TGTGCCAGCAGCTTTCCGACAGTCAGACAAGAGACCCAGTACTTC. The full variable domain, in which reference TRBV7-9 and TRBJ2-5 provide the parts outside the CDR3, is DTGVSQNPRHKITKRGQNVTFRCDPISEHNRLYWYRQTLGQGPEFLTYFQNEAQLEKSRLLSDRFSAERPKGSFSTLEIQRTEQGDSAMYLCASSFPTVRQETQYFGPGTRLLVL.